The 21 T cell receptor beta chains listed next were all sequenced from one sample in a study of cytomegalovirus exposure and HLA in healthy donors. PCR primers comprised 60 Vbeta and 13 Jbeta primers. Assay: immunoSEQ multiplex PCR; the TCRdb copy retains only in-frame clones and omits some. The data hold some 80,000 clones, with 10% observed a single time. Material for sequencing was PBMCs. The receptors stem from a man aged 55 to 70 in good health and CMV-seropositive.

This clone has more than one count but fewer than ten. V is TRBV27 and J is TRBJ1-2; D uncertain. V was clipped by 6 bases and J by 2 bases, with 13 bases between them. Germline lookup yields CDR1 MNHEY and CDR2 SMNVEV (reference sequence). The CDR3 extends over 14 amino acids. The CDR3 is CASSPRGLNYGYTF. The DNA of the CDR3 is TGTGCCAGCAGCCCTCGAGGGCTGAACTATGGCTACACCTTC.

The chain recombines TRBV4-1 with TRBJ2-7; 9 bases map to TRBD2. The J segment lost 9 bases and the V segment lost 0 bases, leaving 9 bases of the junction unmatched. Germline CDR1 reads MGHRA; CDR2 reads YSYEKL. This CDR3 has 15 amino acids. The CDR3 sequence is CASSQDLAGALVQYF. CDR3 bases: TGCGCCAGCAGCCAAGATTTAGCGGGAGCTCTTGTGCAGTACTTC.

The chain carries TRBV19 and TRBJ2-1; 7 bases are a match to TRBD1. Germline V CDR1 and CDR2: LNHDA, SQIVND (reference sequence). The CDR3 is 16 residues long. The V and J ends lost 4 bases and 0 bases, in that order; junction bases with no gene match: 6. CDR3 nucleotides: TGTGCCAGTAGTAGAGAGGGGGCTACCTCCTACAATGAGCAGTTCTTC. Translated: CASSREGATSYNEQFF.

This sequence joins TRBV4-2 and TRBJ2-5, with 11 positions matching TRBD2. With the DNA end fitting TRBJ2-7 better, the J assignment may be wrong. This CDR3 is built from 18 residues. CDR1 and CDR2 from the germline V gene are LGHNA and YNFKEQ. The chain's CDR3 is CASSPGLAGTSISYEQYF. The CDR3 DNA sequence: TGTGCCAGCAGCCCTGGACTAGCGGGCACGTCTATCTCCTACGAGCAGTACTTC.

This clone was seen a few times. The J gene is TRBJ1-1, the V gene TRBV29-1; D is unclear. The V gene lost 7 bases and the J gene lost 0 bases, with 6 bases spanning the gap. CDR3 length: 11 residues. Germline CDR1 reads SQVTM; CDR2 reads ANQGSEA. CDR3 nucleotide sequence: TGCAGCGGCCGGTTGAACACTGAAGCTTTCTTT. It translates to CSGRLNTEAFF.

V and J are TRBV6-5 and TRBJ1-1; unclear D gene. This CDR3 spans 15 amino acids. The germline gives CDR1 MNHEY, CDR2 SVGAGI. Trimming removed 6 bases at V and 1 base at J, with 15 bases between. For the CDR3, the DNA is TGTGCCAGCAGGCGACCGTCGACGGGGAACACTGAAGCTTTCTTT. Residues: CASRRPSTGNTEAFF.

The CDR3 DNA reads TGTGCCAGCGCGGGGGAGGAGAGCACTGAAGCTTTCTTT. It is translated as CASAGEESTEAFF. The chain carries TRBV2 and TRBJ1-1; D is perhaps TRBD1 (5 bases). Deletions cut 8 bases from V and 4 bases from J, with 14 bases between. The CDR3 has 13 amino acids. Germline V gene sequence: CDR1 SNHLY, CDR2 FYNNEI.

V is TRBV6-4 and J is TRBJ2-1; possible D gene TRBD1, 5 bases. The CDR3 is 14 amino acids. CDR1 and CDR2 (germline): MRHNA, SNTAGT. V was trimmed by 4 bases and J by 9 bases, leaving 16 bases between them. CDR3 sequence: CASSAFEGAIEQFF. The CDR3 DNA follows: TGTGCCAGCAGTGCCTTTGAAGGGGCAATTGAGCAGTTCTTC.

This clone was seen a handful of times. This chain connects TRBV29-1 to TRBJ2-7; 10 bases are shared with TRBD1. Germline CDR1 SQVTM, CDR2 ANQGSEA. The CDR3 sequence is 13 residues long. J lost 6 bases, V lost 5 bases, and 7 bases had no gene match. As DNA, the CDR3 is TGCAGCGTTCAAAGGACAGGGGGTGGCGAGCAGTACTTC. Protein: CSVQRTGGGEQYF.

The J gene is TRBJ2-1, the V gene TRBV7-8; 7 nucleotides align to TRBD1. The CDR3 totals 15 residues. The germline V gene has CDR1 SGHVS and CDR2 FQNEAQ. With V trimmed by 5 bases and J by 2 bases, 6 bases remained unmatched. CDR3 loop: CASSPPTGTYNEQFF. Here the CDR3 DNA reads TGTGCCAGCAGCCCACCGACAGGGACCTACAATGAGCAGTTCTTC. Full variable domain (remainder filled in from reference TRBV7-8 and TRBJ2-1): GAGVSQSPRYKVAKRGQDVALRCDPISGHVSLFWYQQALGQGPEFLTYFQNEAQLDKSGLPSDRFFAERPEGSVSTLKIQRTQQEDSAVYLCASSPPTGTYNEQFFGPGTRLTVL.

The chain combines TRBV5-1 with TRBJ2-5; TRBD2 agrees at 9 bases. V lost 0 bases and J lost 1; bases outside the gene matches: 7. The CDR3 is made up of 17 amino acids. Germline V lookup: CDR1 SGHRS, CDR2 YFSETQ. The CDR3 spells CASSLEGGGAFQETQYF. As DNA, the CDR3 is TGCGCCAGCAGCTTGGAGGGCGGGGGGGCCTTCCAAGAGACCCAGTACTTC.

V is TRBV28 and J is TRBJ1-5, with D possibly TRBD1 on 5 matching bases. With 4 bases removed from V and 8 bases from J, the gap between germline ends came to 15 bases. The CDR3 length is 14 residues. In germline, CDR1 is MDHEN, CDR2 SYDVKM. The CDR3 here is CASSSRRGWEPQHF. The CDR3 DNA follows: TGTGCCAGCAGTTCTCGGAGGGGTTGGGAGCCCCAGCATTTT.

This clone was counted a few times. One end of the junction fails to match germline, which may point to a read error. The rearrangement joins TRBV6-1 to TRBJ1-2, with TRBD1 matching over 7 bases. In germline, CDR1 is MNHNS, CDR2 SASEGT. The CDR3 extends over 11 amino acids. CDR3 coding DNA: TGTGCCAGCAGCACAGGGGCCCCCCTTGCCTTC. As protein: CASSTGAPLAF.

This clone was seen only a few times. Distinct nucleotide sequences in the sample also encode this CDR3. The J gene is TRBJ1-2, the V gene TRBV4-2, with no clear D. The V gene lost 1 base and the J gene lost 7 bases, with 13 bases spanning the gap. Germline V gene sequence: CDR1 LGHNA, CDR2 YNFKEQ. The CDR3 sequence is 14 residues long. CDR3 protein: CASSQVAATGGYTF. In DNA, the CDR3 is TGTGCCAGCAGCCAAGTAGCGGCAACTGGTGGCTACACCTTC.

This chain joins TRBV5-5 and TRBJ1-5, with D uncertain. V was clipped by 0 bases and J by 0 bases, with 13 bases between them. The CDR3 has 17 residues. From germline, CDR1 is SGHKS and CDR2 YYEKEE (reference sequence). The CDR3 nucleotides are TGTGCCAGCAGCTTGGAGGCCACAGCTCATAGCAATCAGCCCCAGCATTTT. Translating it yields CASSLEATAHSNQPQHF.

The rearrangement uses TRBV6-5 and TRBJ1-2; perhaps TRBD1 as D (5 bases). V lost 0 bases to trimming and J lost 4 bases, with 9 bases between them. Germline V gene lookup returns CDR1 MNHEY and CDR2 SVGAGI. The CDR3 has 14 amino acids. CDR3 loop: CASSYSPGVYGYTF. The CDR3 DNA is TGTGCCAGCAGTTACTCCCCGGGGGTCTATGGCTACACCTTC.

This clone was counted only a few times. This chain links TRBV14 with TRBJ1-1; tentatively, D is TRBD1 (6 bases). The CDR3 has 14 amino acids. Deletions cut 4 bases from V and 5 bases from J, with 14 bases between. CDR1 SGHDN and CDR2 FVKESK come from the germline V gene. Written as DNA, the CDR3 is TGTGCCAGCAGCCCCCACAGGGAAAATACTGAAGCTTTCTTT. Residues: CASSPHRENTEAFF.

This chain uses TRBV19 with TRBJ1-6; 10 bases are a match to TRBD1. CDR1 is LNHDA and CDR2 is SQIVND in the germline V gene (reference sequence). V shed 5 bases, J shed 9 bases, and the junction held 4 bases outside the gene matches. This CDR3 has 14 residues. The CDR3 DNA follows: TGTGCCAGTAGTGAGGGACAGGGGAGTTCACCCCTCCACTTT. This sequence encodes CASSEGQGSSPLHF.

This clone has only a few counts. The chain joins TRBV30 to TRBJ1-1; the D gene is possibly TRBD1 (6 bases). Between the trimmed V and J ends, which lost 3 bases and 7 bases, there was a span of 9 bases. CDR1 and CDR2 (germline): GTSNPN, SVGIG (reference sequence). This CDR3 has 11 residues. The chain's CDR3 is CAWRGHLEAFF. The CDR3 DNA follows: TGTGCCTGGAGGGGACACCTTGAAGCTTTCTTT.

This clone was seen repeatedly, ten times or more. Other DNA sequences within the sample encode an identical CDR3. J is TRBJ1-6 and V is TRBV5-1, with TRBD1 identical over 10 bases. This CDR3 has 14 residues. Germline values: CDR1 SGHRS, CDR2 YFSETQ. The junction had 2 bases not matched to a gene; V was cut back by 4 bases and J by 7 bases. CDR3 bases: TGCGCCAGCAGCGGGGGACAGGGGAATTCACCCCTCCACTTT. It specifies CASSGGQGNSPLHF.

This clone turned up a few times. The V gene is TRBV7-2, the J gene TRBJ2-7; D is possibly TRBD2 (7 bases). This CDR3 region has 19 residues. V was pared by 6 bases and J by 0 bases, with 27 bases between. Germline V gene data show CDR1 as SGHTA and CDR2 as FQGNSA. The CDR3 bases are TGTGCCAGCAGTCTCGCCTATAGGGGGGGGTCACCGAGCTCCTACGAGCAGTACTTC. It codes for CASSLAYRGGSPSSYEQYF.